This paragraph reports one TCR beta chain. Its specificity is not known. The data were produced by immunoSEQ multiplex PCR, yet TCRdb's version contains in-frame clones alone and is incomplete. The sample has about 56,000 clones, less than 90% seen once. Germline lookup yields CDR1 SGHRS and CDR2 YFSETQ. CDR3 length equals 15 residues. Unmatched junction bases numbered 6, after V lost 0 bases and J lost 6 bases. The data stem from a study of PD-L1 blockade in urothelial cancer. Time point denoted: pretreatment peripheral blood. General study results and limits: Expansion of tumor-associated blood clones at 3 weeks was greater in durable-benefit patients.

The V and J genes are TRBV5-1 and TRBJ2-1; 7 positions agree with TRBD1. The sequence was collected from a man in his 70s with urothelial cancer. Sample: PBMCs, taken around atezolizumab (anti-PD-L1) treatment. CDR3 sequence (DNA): TGCGCCAGCAGCTTGGGACAGGGAATACCCAATGAGCAGTTCTTC. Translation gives CASSLGQGIPNEQFF. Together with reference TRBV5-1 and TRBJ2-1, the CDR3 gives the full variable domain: KAGVTQTPRYLIKTRGQQVTLSCSPISGHRSVSWYQQTPGQGLQFLFEYFSETQRNKGNFPGRFSGRQFSNSRSEMNVSTLELGDSALYLCASSLGQGIPNEQFFGPGTRLTVL.